These 25 T cell receptor beta chains were all obtained from the same sample, sequenced in a study of post-analysis software for immune sequencing data. Overall study findings and caveats: The study found TRBV5-6, TRBV5-1 and TRBV20-1 among a handful of TRBV segments more frequent in patients than controls.

These receptors lack a known antigen. Presence of unique molecular identifiers characterized the TCR beta cDNA libraries. TCRdb ran MiXCR on the PCR reads and lists one entry per CDR3 protein. Here the sample spans about 760,000 distinct CDR3 sequences, about 32% being singletons. The sample taken for sequencing was blood. These receptors were taken from a girl between 10 and 17 years old with multiple sclerosis.

This clonotype was seen more than once but under ten times. This chain joins TRBV15 and TRBJ2-5; weak D call: TRBD2 (6 bases). This CDR3 contains 12 residues. Looked up from germline, CDR1 is LNHNV and CDR2 is YYDKDF (reference sequence). Trimming left V 4 bases short and J 4 bases short, with 7 bases between. The CDR3 DNA reads TGTGCCACCAGCACCGGGGGAGAGACCCAGTACTTC. Amino acid sequence: CATSTGGETQYF.

The rearrangement joins TRBV20-1 to TRBJ2-3, with 9 bases lining up with TRBD2. The CDR3 has 14 amino acids. Trimming cost V 6 bases and J 6 bases; bases outside gene matches: 10. The germline V gene has CDR1 DFQATT and CDR2 SNEGSKA (reference sequence). This CDR3 is CSAQRTSERDTQYF. The CDR3 nucleotides are TGCAGTGCCCAGAGGACTAGCGAACGGGATACGCAGTATTTT.

This clonotype has a handful of counts. The V and J genes are TRBV25-1 and TRBJ2-5; D is uncertain. The J call could be wrong; TRBJ2-7 is a better fit for the DNA end. Germline V gives CDR1 MGHDK, CDR2 SYGVNS. CDR3 length equals 11 residues. The CDR3 DNA sequence: TGTGCCAGCAGTGGAGCCTCCGAGCAGTACTTC. Translating gives CASSGASEQYF.

This clonotype was counted ten times or more. V and J are TRBV5-5 and TRBJ1-2; no definite D call. Germline V gene data show CDR1 as SGHKS and CDR2 as YYEKEE (reference sequence). Trimming removed 4 bases from V and 0 bases from J, with 16 bases in between. This CDR3 is built from 16 residues. The CDR3 DNA is TGTGCCAGCAGCCACACGATTGGGGAAGCTAACTATGGCTACACCTTC. Translated: CASSHTIGEANYGYTF.

The chain uses TRBV5-5 and TRBJ2-2; no clear D gene. CDR1 and CDR2 from the germline V gene are SGHKS and YYEKEE (reference sequence). V lost 1 base, J lost 0 bases, and 16 bases lay in between. This CDR3 has 18 residues. Here the CDR3 DNA reads TGTGCCAGCAGCTTGATCCCAGATGTGGACCCGAACACCGGGGAGCTGTTTTTT. Residues: CASSLIPDVDPNTGELFF.

The V gene is TRBV2, the J gene TRBJ2-2; D gene ambiguous. The CDR3 extends over 15 amino acids. Trimming removed 0 bases from V and 0 bases from J, with 5 bases in between. Germline lookup yields CDR1 SNHLY and CDR2 FYNNEI. Here the CDR3 DNA reads TGTGCCAGCAGTGAAGCCGGTGCGAACACCGGGGAGCTGTTTTTT. This codes for CASSEAGANTGELFF.

The J gene is TRBJ1-6, the V gene TRBV6-1, with 10 bases fitting TRBD1. The V gene's germline CDR1 is MNHNS and CDR2 SASEGT. J lost 7 bases, V lost 3 bases, and 6 bases had no gene match. The CDR3 spans 16 residues. CDR3: CASSDHQGQGNSPLHF. Here the CDR3 DNA reads TGTGCCAGCAGTGACCACCAGGGACAGGGGAATTCACCCCTCCACTTT.

The J gene is TRBJ1-2, the V gene TRBV27, with 7 positions matching TRBD1. Germline V gene lookup returns CDR1 MNHEY and CDR2 SMNVEV (reference sequence). V dropped 5 bases and J dropped 4; count of bases not matched to a gene: 10. The CDR3 loop spans 15 amino acids. CDR3 in DNA: TGTGCCAGCAGTAAAACCCAGGGGGTGGGCTATGGCTACACCTTC. Protein: CASSKTQGVGYGYTF.

The V call is TRBV2, the J call TRBJ1-2; 7 positions agree with TRBD1. Trimming cost V 8 bases and J 0 bases; bases outside gene matches: 3. CDR3 length: 13 amino acids. From germline, CDR1 is SNHLY and CDR2 FYNNEI. In nucleotides, the CDR3 is TGTGCCAGCCGGGACAGAGCTAACTATGGCTACACCTTC. Translating gives CASRDRANYGYTF.

This rearrangement joins TRBV5-1 to TRBJ2-4; TRBD1 agrees at 9 bases. Germline V gene lookup returns CDR1 SGHRS and CDR2 YFSETQ. V lost 5 bases, J lost 3 bases, and 12 bases stayed unmatched. The CDR3 is made up of 17 amino acids. As DNA, the CDR3 is TGCGCCAGCAGTCCGGGGTGGGACAGGGACTTCAAAAACATTCAGTACTTC. Amino acid sequence: CASSPGWDRDFKNIQYF.

This sequence joins TRBV7-9 and TRBJ2-1, with D perhaps assigned TRBD1 or TRBD2 (5 bases each). The germline gives CDR1 SEHNR, CDR2 FQNEAQ (reference sequence). The ends were cut back, 3 bases at V and 4 bases at J, with 16 bases in the middle. This CDR3 is built from 16 residues. CDR3 in DNA: TGTGCCAGCAGCTTGGGGGTCTTTTCCGATTACAATGAGCAGTTCTTC. Protein sequence: CASSLGVFSDYNEQFF.

This sequence joins TRBV5-1 and TRBJ2-3; 8 nucleotides match TRBD2. Germline V CDR1 and CDR2: SGHRS, YFSETQ. Trimming cost V 0 bases and J 1 base; bases outside gene matches: 7. CDR3 length: 17 amino acids. CDR3: CASSLGLATSGTDTQYF. CDR3 DNA: TGCGCCAGCAGCTTGGGACTAGCGACATCCGGCACAGATACGCAGTATTTT.

The rearrangement uses TRBV7-9 and TRBJ2-7, with a possible D match to TRBD1 (6 bases). The V and J ends lost 2 bases and 7 bases respectively, with 15 bases between them. This CDR3 contains 14 residues. CDR1 and CDR2 (germline): SEHNR, FQNEAQ (reference sequence). For the CDR3, the DNA is TGTGCCAGCAGCTTACAAAGACAGGTCTCAGAGCAGTACTTC. Translating gives CASSLQRQVSEQYF.

The table lists this clonotype with a few counts. The rearrangement links TRBV6-6 to TRBJ2-1; TRBD2 is a possible D gene (6 bases). With the DNA end fitting TRBJ2-7 better, the J assignment may be wrong. The CDR3 is 15 amino acids. Germline V lookup: CDR1 MNHNY, CDR2 SVGAGI (reference sequence). DNA for the CDR3: TGTGCCAGCAGTTACCTGGGACTCGGATACAATGAGCAGTACTTC. This codes for CASSYLGLGYNEQYF.

The genes are TRBV29-1 and TRBJ2-2, with a tentative D call TRBD1 (6 bases). In germline, CDR1 is SQVTM, CDR2 ANQGSEA. The CDR3 runs 15 residues. V shed 4 bases and J shed 0 bases, with 12 bases lying between them. As DNA, the CDR3 is TGCAGCGTTGGCGTGACAGGTGCGAACACCGGGGAGCTGTTTTTT. As protein: CSVGVTGANTGELFF.

The chain combines TRBV18 with TRBJ2-1; D not certain. There are 13 residues in the CDR3. Germline loops: CDR1 KGHSH, CDR2 LQKENI. With 3 bases removed from V and 6 bases from J, the gap between germline ends came to 9 bases. The CDR3 DNA is TGTGCCAGCTCACCTAGTCAGACCAATGAGCAGTTCTTC. Translation: CASSPSQTNEQFF.

The chain carries TRBV5-1 and TRBJ2-3; a possible D gene is TRBD2 (6 bases). Trimming pared 2 bases from V and 3 bases from J, leaving 10 bases between. There are 14 residues in the CDR3. Germline assignment: CDR1 SGHRS and CDR2 YFSETQ. For the CDR3, the DNA is TGCGCCAGCAGCTTTGGAGGGTGGACAGATACGCAGTATTTT. It yields the protein CASSFGGWTDTQYF.

DNA of the CDR3: TGCAGCGTTGGTGACCCCCGGGAGACCCAGTACTTC. It translates to CSVGDPRETQYF. The V and J genes are TRBV29-1 and TRBJ2-5, with no clear D. The CDR3 is 12 residues long. Looked up from germline, CDR1 is SQVTM and CDR2 is ANQGSEA. Trimming pared 4 bases from V and 5 bases from J, leaving 11 bases between. Full variable domain (outside the CDR3, taken from reference TRBV29-1 and TRBJ2-5): SAVISQKPSRDICQRGTSLTIQCQVDSQVTMMFWYRQQPGQSLTLIATANQGSEATYESGFVIDKFPISRPNLTFSTLTVSNMSPEDSSIYLCSVGDPRETQYFGPGTRLLVL.

J is TRBJ1-2 and V is TRBV7-2, with 8 positions matching TRBD1. With V trimmed by 5 bases and J by 6 bases, 11 bases remained unmatched. The germline V gene encodes CDR1 SGHTA and CDR2 FQGNSA. This CDR3 spans 15 amino acids. The CDR3 bases are TGTGCCAGCAGCCCGATGGGACAGGCTGCGGATGGCTACACCTTC. Amino acid sequence: CASSPMGQAADGYTF.

This clonotype came up a few times. The chain couples TRBV7-2 to TRBJ2-1, with D perhaps assigned TRBD1 or TRBD2 (5 bases each). V was cut by 2 bases and J by 11 bases, with 16 bases left in between. CDR1 and CDR2 (germline): SGHTA, FQGNSA. This CDR3 is 14 amino acids long. The CDR3 DNA reads TGTGCCAGCAGCTTAAGGGACGGCCTCCTCAAGCAGTTCTTC. This gives the protein CASSLRDGLLKQFF.

This clonotype appeared a few times. The rearrangement joins TRBV5-6 to TRBJ2-1; a possible D gene is TRBD1 (6 bases). Looked up from germline, CDR1 is SGHDT and CDR2 is YYEEEE. V lost 1 base and J lost 3, with 8 bases in between. The CDR3 sequence is 14 residues long. The CDR3 DNA sequence: TGTGCCAGCAGCTTGAAGGGGGTCTACAATGAGCAGTTCTTC. Protein product: CASSLKGVYNEQFF.

V is TRBV9 and J is TRBJ2-5; TRBD1 is a possible D gene (6 bases). CDR1 SGDLS and CDR2 YYNGEE come from the germline V gene. V lost 4 bases and J 1 base, leaving 11 bases between the germline ends. The CDR3 spans 14 residues. The CDR3 spells CASSKPGVQETQYF. CDR3 DNA sequence: TGTGCCAGCAGCAAGCCAGGGGTCCAAGAGACCCAGTACTTC.

This clonotype was seen a few times. V and J are TRBV20-1 and TRBJ1-5; D is ambiguous. The CDR3 sequence is 14 residues long. V was cut by 3 bases and J by 0 bases, with 9 bases left in between. Germline CDR1 is DFQATT and CDR2 is SNEGSKA (reference sequence). This CDR3 is CSASADNSNQPQHF. CDR3 sequence (DNA): TGCAGTGCTAGTGCGGATAATAGCAATCAGCCCCAGCATTTT.

The chain joins TRBV5-1 to TRBJ1-5, with D maybe TRBD1 (6 bases). The CDR3 spans 15 residues. V was pared by 0 bases and J by 5 bases, with 12 bases between. CDR1 is SGHRS and CDR2 is YFSETQ in the germline V gene. CDR3 residues: CASSLEGVKDQPQHF. As DNA, the CDR3 is TGCGCCAGCAGCTTGGAGGGGGTTAAGGATCAGCCCCAGCATTTT.

The rearrangement links TRBV7-8 to TRBJ2-3; perhaps TRBD2 as D (6 bases). CDR3 size: 15 residues. V was shortened by 7 bases and J by 5 bases, with 19 bases between the two germline ends. CDR1 and CDR2 from the germline V gene are SGHVS and FQNEAQ. The CDR3 DNA reads as TGTGCCAGCACCAGCTGGCGGGACTTCGAAGATACGCAGTATTTT. Encoded protein: CASTSWRDFEDTQYF.